Presented here are 7 T cell receptor beta chains from one specimen sequenced in a study of cytomegalovirus exposure and HLA in healthy donors. The study ran its PCR with 60 Vbeta and 13 Jbeta primers. Clones were sequenced by immunoSEQ multiplex PCR, and TCRdb holds only the in-frame ones, with some missing. In the table there are fewer than 140,000 clones, about three quarters of which are singletons. The sequencing input was PBMCs. Receptors were obtained from a woman aged 50 to 60 in good health and CMV-seropositive.

J is TRBJ1-1 and V is TRBV7-3, with unresolved D. There are 14 residues in the CDR3. Per germline, CDR1 SGHTA and CDR2 FQGTGA. Trimming removed 0 bases from V and 2 bases from J, with 7 bases in between. The CDR3 protein is CASSLTRLNTEAFF. CDR3 DNA: TGTGCCAGCAGCTTAACCAGACTTAACACTGAAGCTTTCTTT.

The J gene is TRBJ1-1, the V gene TRBV7-3, with 7 nucleotides matching TRBD1. CDR1 and CDR2 from the germline V gene are SGHTA and FQGTGA. The CDR3 has 15 residues. Germline trimming cut 5 bases from V and 1 base from J; bases unmatched to any gene: 7. CDR3 DNA: TGTGCCAGCAGCCCATCTGGGACAGCGAACACTGAAGCTTTCTTT. It codes for CASSPSGTANTEAFF.

V usage is TRBV9 and J usage is TRBJ1-2, with TRBD1 identical over 9 bases. J gave up 8 bases and V 3 bases, and 11 bases lay outside the gene matches. The CDR3 has 15 residues. In germline, CDR1 is SGDLS, CDR2 YYNGEE. The CDR3 reads CASSDRRQGDSGYTF. DNA of the CDR3: TGTGCCAGCAGCGACCGGAGACAGGGGGATTCCGGCTACACCTTC. Full variable domain (rest looked up from reference TRBV9 and TRBJ1-2): DSGVTQTPKHLITATGQRVTLRCSPRSGDLSVYWYQQSLDQGLQFLIQYYNGEERAKGNILERFSAQQFPDLHSELNLSSLELGDSALYFCASSDRRQGDSGYTFGSGTRLTVV.

With regard to this clone: Within the sample, other DNA sequences also encode this same CDR3. The chain combines TRBV19 with TRBJ1-2; D unresolved. Germline CDR1 LNHDA, CDR2 SQIVND (reference sequence). The V and J ends lost 2 bases and 5 bases respectively, with 6 bases between them. The CDR3 loop spans 12 amino acids. The CDR3 DNA reads as TGTGCCAGTAGTATAAATCGTTATGGCTACACCTTC. Amino acid sequence: CASSINRYGYTF.

This CDR3 is CASSLSAGVYNEQFF. The CDR3 DNA reads as TGTGCCAGCAGCTTATCGGCAGGGGTCTACAATGAGCAGTTCTTC. The chain links TRBV7-8 to TRBJ2-1, with D possibly being TRBD1 (6 bases). The CDR3 totals 15 residues. Germline V gene lookup returns CDR1 SGHVS and CDR2 FQNEAQ. Trimming removed 2 bases at V and 3 bases at J, with 11 bases between.

The CDR3 here is CASSSPGVLNTEAFF. The CDR3 bases are TGTGCCAGCAGCTCCCCAGGGGTCCTGAACACTGAAGCTTTCTTT. This chain links TRBV27 with TRBJ1-1; D perhaps matches TRBD1 (6 bases). Trimming left V 6 bases short and J 0 bases short, with 14 bases between. CDR3 length equals 15 residues. Germline CDR1 MNHEY, CDR2 SMNVEV (reference sequence).

The chain couples TRBV2 to TRBJ1-6, with D hard to call. The CDR3 runs to 14 residues. CDR1 is SNHLY and CDR2 is FYNNEI in the germline V gene. Trimming stripped 5 bases from V and 14 bases from J, with 19 bases between. The CDR3, as DNA: TGTGCCAGCAGTACCGGGAGATGGGGTCTGGCCCTCCACTTT. It encodes CASSTGRWGLALHF.